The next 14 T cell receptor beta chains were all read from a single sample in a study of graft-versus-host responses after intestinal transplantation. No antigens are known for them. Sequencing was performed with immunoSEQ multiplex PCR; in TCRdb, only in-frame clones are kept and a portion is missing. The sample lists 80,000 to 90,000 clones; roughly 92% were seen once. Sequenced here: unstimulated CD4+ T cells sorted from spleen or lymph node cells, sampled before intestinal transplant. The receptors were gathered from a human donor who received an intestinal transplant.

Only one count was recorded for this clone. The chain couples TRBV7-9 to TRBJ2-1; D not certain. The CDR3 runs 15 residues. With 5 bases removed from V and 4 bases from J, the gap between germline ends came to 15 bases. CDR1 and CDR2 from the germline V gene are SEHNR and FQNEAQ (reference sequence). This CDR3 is CASSIRALRYNEQFF. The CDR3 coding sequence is TGTGCCAGCAGCATCCGGGCCCTCCGGTACAATGAGCAGTTCTTC.

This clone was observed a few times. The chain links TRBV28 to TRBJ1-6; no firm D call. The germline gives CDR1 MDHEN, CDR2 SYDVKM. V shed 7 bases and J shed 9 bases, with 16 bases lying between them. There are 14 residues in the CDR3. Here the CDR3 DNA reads TGTGCCAGCACGGAGGGTTGGAGAGGTTCACCCCTCCACTTT. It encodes CASTEGWRGSPLHF.

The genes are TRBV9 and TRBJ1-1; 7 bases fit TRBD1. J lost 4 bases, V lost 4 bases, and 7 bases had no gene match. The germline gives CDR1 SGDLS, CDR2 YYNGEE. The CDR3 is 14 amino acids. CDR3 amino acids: CASSLQGSVTEAFF. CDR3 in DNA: TGTGCCAGCAGCCTACAGGGGTCGGTCACTGAAGCTTTCTTT.

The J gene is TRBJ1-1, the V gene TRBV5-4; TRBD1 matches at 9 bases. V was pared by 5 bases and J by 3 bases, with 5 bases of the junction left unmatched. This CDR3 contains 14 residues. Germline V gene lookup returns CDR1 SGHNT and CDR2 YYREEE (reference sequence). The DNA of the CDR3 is TGTGCCAGCAGGTACCGGACAGGGGACACTGAAGCTTTCTTT. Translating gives CASRYRTGDTEAFF.

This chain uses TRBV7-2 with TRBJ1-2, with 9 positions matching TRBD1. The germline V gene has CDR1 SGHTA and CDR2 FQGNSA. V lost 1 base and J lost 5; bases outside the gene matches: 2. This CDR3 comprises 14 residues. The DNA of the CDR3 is TGTGCCAGCAGCTTAGGGACAGGGGAGTATGGCTACACCTTC. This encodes CASSLGTGEYGYTF. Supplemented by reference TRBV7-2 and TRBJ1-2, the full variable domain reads GAGVSQSPSNKVTEKGKDVELRCDPISGHTALYWYRQSLGQGLEFLIYFQGNSAPDKSGLPSDRFSAERTGGSVSTLTIQRTQQEDSAVYLCASSLGTGEYGYTFGSGTRLTVV.

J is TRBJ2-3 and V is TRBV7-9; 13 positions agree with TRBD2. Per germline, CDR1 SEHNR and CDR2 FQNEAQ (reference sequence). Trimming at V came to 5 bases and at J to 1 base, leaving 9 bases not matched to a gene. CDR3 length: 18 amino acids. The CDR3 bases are TGTGCCAGCAGCGTAATCACAGGACTAGCGGGAGGCACAGATACGCAGTATTTT. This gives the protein CASSVITGLAGGTDTQYF.

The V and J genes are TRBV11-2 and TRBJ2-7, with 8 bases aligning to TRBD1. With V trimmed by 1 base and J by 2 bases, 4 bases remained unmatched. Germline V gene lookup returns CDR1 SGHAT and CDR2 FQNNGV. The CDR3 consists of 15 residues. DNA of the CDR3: TGTGCCAGCAGCTTAGGGGGGACAGGCCCCTACGAGCAGTACTTC. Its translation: CASSLGGTGPYEQYF.

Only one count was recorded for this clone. In DNA form, the CDR3 reads TGTGCCAGCAAGGTCAGGCGGACCGCCTACAATGAGCAGTTCTTC. Translating gives CASKVRRTAYNEQFF. This chain joins TRBV6-6 and TRBJ2-1; D is unclear. Trimming removed 7 bases from V and 2 bases from J, with 15 bases in between. Germline CDR1 and CDR2: MNHNY and SVGAGI (reference sequence). The CDR3 spans 15 residues.

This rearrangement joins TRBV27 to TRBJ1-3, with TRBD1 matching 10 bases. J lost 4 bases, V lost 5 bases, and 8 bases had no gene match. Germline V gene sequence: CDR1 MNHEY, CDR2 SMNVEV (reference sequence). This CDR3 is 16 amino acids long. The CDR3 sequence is CASSPSTGGDGNTIYF. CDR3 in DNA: TGTGCCAGCAGTCCCTCGACAGGGGGCGACGGAAACACCATATATTTT.

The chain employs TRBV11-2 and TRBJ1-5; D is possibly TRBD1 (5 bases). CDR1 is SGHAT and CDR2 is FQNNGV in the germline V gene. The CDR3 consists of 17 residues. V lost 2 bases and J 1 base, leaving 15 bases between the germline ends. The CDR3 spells CASSLSGPGRSNQPQHF. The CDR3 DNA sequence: TGTGCCAGCAGCTTATCGGGCCCGGGGCGGAGCAATCAGCCCCAGCATTTT. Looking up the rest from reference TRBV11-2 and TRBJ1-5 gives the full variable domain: EAGVAQSPRYKIIEKRQSVAFWCNPISGHATLYWYQQILGQGPKLLIQFQNNGVVDDSQLPKDRFSAERLKGVDSTLKIQPAKLEDSAVYLCASSLSGPGRSNQPQHFGDGTRLSIL.

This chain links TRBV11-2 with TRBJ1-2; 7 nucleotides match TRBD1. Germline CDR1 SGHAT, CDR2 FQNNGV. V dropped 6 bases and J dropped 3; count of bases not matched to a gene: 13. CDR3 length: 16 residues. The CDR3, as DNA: TGTGCCAGCAGACTACGTTCGACAGGGCCGGACTATGGCTACACCTTC. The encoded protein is CASRLRSTGPDYGYTF.

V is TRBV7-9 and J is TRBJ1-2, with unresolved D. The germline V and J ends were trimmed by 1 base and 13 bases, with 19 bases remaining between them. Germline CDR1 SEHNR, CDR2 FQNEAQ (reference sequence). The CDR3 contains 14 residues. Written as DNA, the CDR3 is TGTGCCAGCAGCTTAGGTACCTCCCTGGGAACCACCACCTTC. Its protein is CASSLGTSLGTTTF. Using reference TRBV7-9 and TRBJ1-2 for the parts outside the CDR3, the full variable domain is DTGVSQNPRHKITKRGQNVTFRCDPISEHNRLYWYRQTLGQGPEFLTYFQNEAQLEKSRLLSDRFSAERPKGSFSTLEIQRTEQGDSAMYLCASSLGTSLGTTTFGSGTRLTVV.

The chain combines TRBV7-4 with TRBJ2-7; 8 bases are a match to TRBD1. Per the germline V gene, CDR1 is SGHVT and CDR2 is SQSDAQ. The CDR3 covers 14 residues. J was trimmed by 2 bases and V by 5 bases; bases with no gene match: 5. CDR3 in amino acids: CASSVGQGAYEQYF. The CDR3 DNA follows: TGTGCCAGCAGCGTAGGACAGGGCGCCTACGAGCAGTACTTC.

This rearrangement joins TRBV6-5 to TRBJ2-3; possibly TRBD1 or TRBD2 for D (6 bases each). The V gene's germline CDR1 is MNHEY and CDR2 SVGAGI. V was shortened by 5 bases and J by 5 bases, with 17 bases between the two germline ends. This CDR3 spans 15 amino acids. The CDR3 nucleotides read TGTGCCAGCAGTAAAGGGGGAGGTCCGGGAGATACGCAGTATTTT. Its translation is CASSKGGGPGDTQYF.